Below, 22 T cell receptor beta chains from the same sample are listed, as sequenced in a study of control samples from healthy donors and cancer patients. Produced via immunoSEQ multiplex PCR; TCRdb's table is partial and in-frame only. The table records approximately 140,000 clones, under 95% of them present only once. Sequencing used blood. Receptors were obtained from a young man in good health.

The rearrangement links TRBV6-2 or TRBV6-3 to TRBJ2-3, with D tentatively TRBD2 (5 bases). This CDR3 is built from 14 residues. Germline CDR1 is MNHEY and CDR2 is SVGEGT. Trimming took 4 bases from V and 4 from J, leaving 12 bases between them. CDR3: CASSFASLPDTQYF. The CDR3, as DNA: TGTGCCAGCAGTTTTGCTAGCCTCCCAGATACGCAGTATTTT.

The V and J genes are TRBV30 and TRBJ2-3, with TRBD2 matching 9 bases. This CDR3 has 14 residues. V dropped 1 base and J dropped 3; count of bases not matched to a gene: 2. Germline loops: CDR1 GTSNPN, CDR2 SVGIG (reference sequence). In DNA form, the CDR3 reads TGTGCCTGGAGTGGGGCGGGGGGGACAGATACGCAGTATTTT. It yields the protein CAWSGAGGTDTQYF.

The sample holds one count of this clone. The chain uses TRBV9 and TRBJ2-2; tentatively, D is TRBD2 (6 bases). The CDR3 is 15 residues long. The germline CDR1 and CDR2 sequences are SGDLS and YYNGEE. Deletions cut 8 bases from V and 1 base from J, with 15 bases between. The CDR3 DNA reads TGTGCCAGTAACTCGGGACTGAGGAACACCGGGGAGCTGTTTTTT. This codes for CASNSGLRNTGELFF.

The rearrangement links TRBV18 to TRBJ2-7; D is uncertain. Germline CDR1 reads KGHSH; CDR2 reads LQKENI. The length of the CDR3 is 12 residues. Trimming left V 3 bases short and J 5 bases short, with 8 bases between. In nucleotides, the CDR3 is TGTGCCAGCTCACCCGAGCTGCACGAGCAGTACTTC. Translated, it gives CASSPELHEQYF.

The chain joins TRBV29-1 to TRBJ1-2, with D hard to call. Germline V lookup: CDR1 SQVTM, CDR2 ANQGSEA. The CDR3 consists of 16 residues. V was pared by 0 bases and J by 2 bases, with 16 bases between. The CDR3 DNA is TGCAGCGTTGAAGAACGGCAGGAGCGGTTAAACTATGGCTACACCTTC. It is translated as CSVEERQERLNYGYTF.

The chain is built from TRBV2 and TRBJ1-2; 10 bases map to TRBD1. V lost 4 bases, J lost 6 bases, and 5 bases stayed unmatched. The CDR3 is 14 amino acids. Per the germline V gene, CDR1 is SNHLY and CDR2 is FYNNEI. As DNA, the CDR3 is TGTGCCAGCAGTGTAAGACAGGGGGCCGATGGCTACACCTTC. Its protein product is CASSVRQGADGYTF.

The rearrangement uses TRBV3-1 (or the pseudogene TRBV3-2) and TRBJ2-7; no firm D call. V lost 6 bases and J 7 bases, leaving 19 bases between the germline ends. The length of the CDR3 is 14 residues. CDR1 LGHDT and CDR2 YNNKEL come from the germline V gene (reference sequence). The CDR3 region has the DNA TGTGCCAGCAGTCAAAATCTCGCGACTGGAGAGCAGTACTTC. It yields the protein CASSQNLATGEQYF.

The V and J genes are TRBV20-1 and TRBJ1-1, with D hard to call. Germline CDR1 and CDR2: DFQATT and SNEGSKA (reference sequence). Trimming stripped 1 base from V and 6 bases from J, with 6 bases between. The CDR3 runs to 11 residues. The CDR3 loop reads CSARGYSEAFF. DNA of the CDR3: TGCAGTGCTAGAGGGTATTCTGAAGCTTTCTTT.

This clone was seen only a few times. The chain joins TRBV6-6 to TRBJ1-3; no definite D call. Deletions cut 6 bases from V and 7 bases from J, with 10 bases between. CDR3 size: 12 residues. Germline assignment: CDR1 MNHNY and CDR2 SVGAGI (reference sequence). The DNA of the CDR3 is TGTGCCAGCAGCCAGACTAGTAACACCATATATTTT. Translating it yields CASSQTSNTIYF.

V is TRBV18 and J is TRBJ1-1; a possible D gene is TRBD1 (5 bases). The CDR3 contains 15 residues. V was pared by 6 bases and J by 8 bases, with 22 bases between. CDR1 and CDR2 (germline): KGHSH, LQKENI. Here the CDR3 reads CASSPGGTSEREAFF. DNA of the CDR3: TGTGCCAGCTCTCCGGGGGGGACTTCGGAGAGAGAAGCTTTCTTT.

The genes are TRBV15 and TRBJ2-5, with 9 bases fitting TRBD2. Germline V gene lookup returns CDR1 LNHNV and CDR2 YYDKDF (reference sequence). V gave up 2 bases and J gave up 1 base; unmatched junction bases: 8. This CDR3 has 17 amino acids. The CDR3 loop is CATSRSAGTSPQETQYF. The CDR3 coding sequence is TGTGCCACCAGCAGATCAGCCGGGACTAGCCCCCAAGAGACCCAGTACTTC.

The chain joins TRBV18 to TRBJ1-4; D is unclear. Trimming shortened V by 0 bases and J by 5 bases, and 4 bases separated the two germline ends. The CDR3 loop spans 13 amino acids. Looked up from germline, CDR1 is KGHSH and CDR2 is LQKENI. The CDR3 nucleotides are TGTGCCAGCTCACCACCTAGAAATGAAAAACTGTTTTTT. Translated, it gives CASSPPRNEKLFF.

V gene TRBV2 combines with J gene TRBJ1-5; TRBD1 aligns across 8 bases. The V segment lost 3 bases and the J segment 2 bases; nucleotides outside the gene matches: 6. CDR3 length: 16 amino acids. Germline V CDR1 and CDR2: SNHLY, FYNNEI. This CDR3 is CASSEEDRARNQPQHF. The CDR3 DNA is TGTGCCAGCAGTGAGGAGGACAGGGCTCGCAATCAGCCCCAGCATTTT.

In its sample, this clone was seen once. This chain connects TRBV30 to TRBJ2-2, with D unresolved. The germline CDR1 and CDR2 sequences are GTSNPN and SVGIG (reference sequence). CDR3 length: 13 amino acids. The V end lost 5 bases, the J end lost 5 bases, and 12 bases lay between the germline ends. The CDR3 nucleotides read TGTGCCTGGTCACCGCTTTCGACCGGGGAGCTGTTTTTT. It specifies CAWSPLSTGELFF.

The V and J genes are TRBV28 and TRBJ2-1; 10 bases are a match to TRBD2. The CDR3 is 15 residues long. CDR1 is MDHEN, CDR2 SYDVKM, per germline. With V trimmed by 7 bases and J by 6 bases, 9 bases remained unmatched. The CDR3 coding sequence is TGTGCCAGCACCCTAGCGGGAGATTGGGCCAATGAGCAGTTCTTC. This translates into CASTLAGDWANEQFF.

The V and J genes are TRBV2 and TRBJ1-2; D is undetermined. The CDR3 spans 15 residues. From germline, CDR1 is SNHLY and CDR2 FYNNEI. The germline V and J ends were trimmed by 6 bases and 8 bases, with 22 bases remaining between them. The CDR3 region is CASSGGPTLYGGYTF. CDR3 nucleotides: TGTGCCAGCAGCGGCGGACCGACGCTCTATGGAGGCTACACCTTC.

The rearrangement links TRBV27 to TRBJ1-2; no definite D call. The CDR3 has 13 residues. Germline V lookup: CDR1 MNHEY, CDR2 SMNVEV (reference sequence). Trimming removed 5 bases at V and 4 bases at J, with 11 bases between. CDR3 amino acids: CASSLPGFYGYTF. Written as DNA, the CDR3 is TGTGCCAGCAGTCTCCCGGGCTTCTATGGCTACACCTTC.

The chain couples TRBV9 to TRBJ2-3; TRBD1 is a possible D gene (7 bases). This CDR3 comprises 14 residues. Germline CDR1 is SGDLS and CDR2 is YYNGEE. Between the trimmed V and J ends, which lost 0 bases and 6 bases, there was a span of 11 bases. The CDR3 DNA follows: TGTGCCAGCAGCGTAGAACAGGGGAGGGATACGCAGTATTTT. It specifies CASSVEQGRDTQYF.

The rearrangement uses TRBV27 and TRBJ2-1; 8 bases are shared with TRBD1. The CDR3 is 17 amino acids. The V segment lost 2 bases and the J segment 3 bases; nucleotides outside the gene matches: 9. Germline-derived CDR1 and CDR2 are MNHEY and SMNVEV (reference sequence). CDR3 nucleotides: TGTGCCAGCAGTTTAGCCTTCGGACAGGGTTTCTACAATGAGCAGTTCTTC. Amino acids: CASSLAFGQGFYNEQFF.

V is TRBV30 and J is TRBJ1-1; 8 nucleotides line up with TRBD1. The CDR3 spans 12 residues. The germline V gene has CDR1 GTSNPN and CDR2 SVGIG (reference sequence). The CDR3 region has the DNA TGTGCGGGTGAAACAGGGGGCACTGAAGCTTTCTTT. Its protein product is CAGETGGTEAFF.

The V and J genes are TRBV15 and TRBJ2-5; 7 bases map to TRBD1. V was clipped by 3 bases and J by 0 bases; unmatched bases: 1. Germline V lookup: CDR1 LNHNV, CDR2 YYDKDF (reference sequence). The length of the CDR3 is 14 residues. The CDR3 sequence is CATSRTGYQETQYF. CDR3 DNA sequence: TGTGCCACCAGCAGGACAGGGTACCAAGAGACCCAGTACTTC.

The chain recombines TRBV2 with TRBJ2-1, with D unclear. V was clipped by 5 bases and J by 6 bases, with 5 bases between them. The CDR3 is 11 residues long. Germline CDR1 is SNHLY and CDR2 is FYNNEI. This chain's CDR3 is CASSYVNEQFF. CDR3 bases: TGTGCCAGCAGTTACGTCAATGAGCAGTTCTTC.